The rows below give T cell receptor beta chains drawn from one sample of a study of shared clonotypes between healthy human individuals. The table came from immunoSEQ multiplex PCR; TCRdb's copy has only in-frame clones and leaves some out. The sample consists of more than 550,000 clones, 90% of them appearing once. The specimen was memory CD8+ T cells from PBMCs. These receptors all stem from a man between 18 and 29 years old in good health. Some clones in this sample may be carry-over from other donors' samples. The conserved cysteine and the conserved F or W are not part of the CDR3 here.

j_call: TRBJ2-2; v_call: TRBV7-9; cdr3_aa: ASGWTSGPTGELF
j_call: TRBJ2-1; v_call: TRBV6-5; cdr3_aa: ASSARGLLYNEQF
j_call: TRBJ2-1; v_call: TRBV12-5; cdr3_aa: ASGLNAGPAYNEQF
j_call: TRBJ2-2; v_call: TRBV5-8; cdr3_aa: ASRPGQGNTGELF
j_call: TRBJ2-1; v_call: TRBV27; cdr3_aa: ASSLVGDEQF
j_call: TRBJ2-1; v_call: TRBV27; cdr3_aa: ASSAPGTTNEQF
j_call: TRBJ1-6; v_call: TRBV6-5; cdr3_aa: ASSYLEYRNSPLH
j_call: TRBJ2-2; v_call: TRBV11-2; cdr3_aa: ASSINRGRVTGELF
j_call: TRBJ2-4; v_call: TRBV28; cdr3_aa: ASSSPDEGAKNIQY
j_call: TRBJ2-7; v_call: TRBV6-6; cdr3_aa: ASGQGFSYEQY
j_call: TRBJ2-1; v_call: TRBV29-1; cdr3_aa: SVEGGVSYNEQF
j_call: TRBJ1-5; v_call: TRBV5-5; cdr3_aa: ASSLAFVDQPQH
j_call: TRBJ2-1; v_call: TRBV19; cdr3_aa: ASSISARPYNEQF
j_call: TRBJ1-2; v_call: TRBV18; cdr3_aa: ASSPDPGPLPYGYT
j_call: TRBJ2-5; v_call: TRBV10-3; cdr3_aa: AISESRVAGTQY
j_call: TRBJ2-7; v_call: TRBV7-8; cdr3_aa: ASSLRPGQGYEQY
j_call: TRBJ2-7; v_call: TRBV7-9; cdr3_aa: ASSLGGREFSYEQY
j_call: TRBJ1-2; v_call: TRBV7-2; cdr3_aa: ASSSLGLEGQTFYGYT
j_call: TRBJ2-1; v_call: TRBV7-2; cdr3_aa: DFRGLNEQF
j_call: TRBJ2-2; v_call: TRBV9; cdr3_aa: ASSGANTGELF
j_call: TRBJ2-1; v_call: TRBV5-4; cdr3_aa: ASSLSRGAGEQF
j_call: TRBJ2-2; v_call: TRBV15; cdr3_aa: ATSRDFLNTGELF
j_call: TRBJ1-1; v_call: TRBV19; cdr3_aa: ASSIVGGGGITEAF
j_call: TRBJ1-5; v_call: TRBV27; cdr3_aa: ASSLWGMGNQPQH
j_call: TRBJ2-5; v_call: TRBV7-9; cdr3_aa: ASSPVGGVETQY
j_call: TRBJ2-2; v_call: TRBV11-2; cdr3_aa: ASSQPRTPWELF
j_call: TRBJ2-1; v_call: TRBV7-2; cdr3_aa: ASSLRPSGRNNEQF
j_call: TRBJ1-1; v_call: TRBV4-1; cdr3_aa: ASSLGAEMNTEAF
j_call: TRBJ1-4; v_call: TRBV4-1; cdr3_aa: ASSSELGGGRPEKLF
j_call: TRBJ2-7; v_call: TRBV7-9; cdr3_aa: ASSSRYEQY
j_call: TRBJ1-5; v_call: TRBV28; cdr3_aa: ASSLIDRGGQPQH
j_call: TRBJ2-5; v_call: TRBV7-9; cdr3_aa: ASNPSLREGQIEETQY
j_call: TRBJ2-1; v_call: TRBV29-1; cdr3_aa: SVPLAGNNEQF
j_call: TRBJ2-1; v_call: TRBV15; cdr3_aa: ATSGKYNEQF
j_call: TRBJ2-3; v_call: TRBV27; cdr3_aa: ASREFRGRTDTQY
j_call: TRBJ2-7; v_call: TRBV19; cdr3_aa: ASSQQGLGVYEQY
j_call: TRBJ2-2; v_call: TRBV7-8; cdr3_aa: ATTTSGYTGELF
j_call: TRBJ2-2; v_call: TRBV15; cdr3_aa: ATGSGRPPGELF
j_call: TRBJ2-5; v_call: TRBV4-3; cdr3_aa: ASSRHAGSQETQY
j_call: TRBJ2-3; v_call: TRBV9; cdr3_aa: ASSVATSGQLDTQY
j_call: TRBJ2-4; v_call: TRBV28; cdr3_aa: ASSSSTSRSAKNIQY